These T cell receptor beta chains were read from a single sample in a study of CD8 T cells in ankylosing spondylitis. A single record per CDR3 protein comes from TCRdb applying MiXCR to the 5' RACE reads. The sample records about 700,000 distinct CDR3 sequences, roughly 19% being singletons. Sequenced input: blood, either unsorted or a sorted T cell fraction (not recorded which). Receptor source: a male donor with ankylosing spondylitis. CDR3s include the opening cysteine and the closing phenylalanine or tryptophan. The D gene is left open where the match is weak. Clone size is not always given. Where it is, it says once, few, many or a class for expanded clones.

j_call	clone_size	v_call	d_call	cdr3_aa	cdr3_nt
TRBJ2-5	many	TRBV29-1	.	CSVEGTEETQYF	TGCAGCGTTGAGGGGACGGAAGAGACCCAGTACTTC
TRBJ2-7	few	TRBV29-1	.	CSASGLSSIYEQYF	TGCAGCGCCTCGGGACTCAGCTCCATTTACGAGCAGTACTTC
TRBJ2-3	.	TRBV7-2	TRBD2	CASSLSPGGLSDTQYF	TGTGCCAGCAGCTTATCGCCGGGAGGGCTCTCAGATACGCAGTATTTT
TRBJ2-1	few	TRBV12-3/TRBV12-4	TRBD2	CASSVSGLAGGLVEQFF	TGTGCCAGCAGTGTCTCCGGACTAGCGGGGGGTCTTGTTGAGCAGTTCTTC
TRBJ2-5	.	TRBV20-1	TRBD2	CSAFGGSGRVGETQYF	TGCAGTGCTTTCGGGGGTAGCGGGAGGGTTGGAGAGACCCAGTACTTC
TRBJ1-5	few	TRBV12-3/TRBV12-4	.	CASGGVGQPQHF	TGTGCCAGTGGAGGGGTTGGCCAGCCCCAGCATTTT
TRBJ1-1	.	TRBV7-6	.	CASSLWAGRNTEAFF	TGTGCCAGCAGCTTATGGGCAGGGCGGAACACTGAAGCTTTCTTT
TRBJ2-7	few	TRBV20-1	TRBD2	CSARVGGVNEQYF	TGCAGTGCTAGGGTGGGAGGGGTGAACGAGCAGTACTTC
TRBJ1-5	few	TRBV27	TRBD1	CASSFRGYGNQPQHF	TGTGCCAGCAGTTTCAGGGGGTATGGCAATCAGCCCCAGCATTTT
TRBJ2-5	few	TRBV5-1	.	CASSRDNQETQYF	TGCGCCAGCAGCAGGGACAATCAAGAGACCCAGTACTTC
TRBJ1-1	.	TRBV4-1	.	CASRVQGSNTEAFF	TGCGCCAGCAGAGTACAGGGTTCAAACACTGAAGCTTTCTTT
TRBJ1-6	few	TRBV20-1	.	CSASIAPGSPLHF	TGCAGTGCTAGTATAGCGCCGGGCTCACCCCTCCACTTT
TRBJ2-3	.	TRBV29-1	.	CSVEGSTVSTDTQYF	TGCAGCGTTGAGGGTTCGACAGTTAGCACAGATACGCAGTATTTT
TRBJ2-1	few	TRBV15	.	CATSRAPRPDNEQFF	TGTGCCACCAGCAGAGCCCCCAGACCAGACAATGAGCAGTTCTTC
TRBJ2-6	few	TRBV10-2	.	CAPLFSGANVLTF	TGCGCCCCACTATTCTCTGGGGCCAACGTCCTGACTTTC
TRBJ1-4	.	TRBV28	.	CASSFLRDTEKLFF	TGTGCCAGCAGTTTTCTCCGGGACACTGAAAAACTGTTTTTT
TRBJ2-5	once	TRBV20-1	TRBD2	CSARVLGLAGALETQYF	TGCAGTGCTAGAGTGCTAGGACTAGCGGGGGCTCTGGAGACCCAGTACTTC
TRBJ2-1	.	TRBV4-2	.	CASSQDSPTWDEQFF	TGTGCCAGCAGCCAAGATAGTCCTACGTGGGATGAGCAGTTCTTC
TRBJ2-3	.	TRBV7-2	.	CASSFVSGTDTQYF	TGTGCCAGCAGCTTCGTTTCGGGCACAGATACGCAGTATTTT
TRBJ2-5	few	TRBV6-2/TRBV6-3	TRBD1	CASTPGTGYQETQYF	TGTGCCAGCACTCCCGGGACAGGGTACCAAGAGACCCAGTACTTC
TRBJ1-1	few	TRBV9	TRBD1	CASSVGAGTGAFF	TGTGCCAGCAGCGTAGGGGCCGGGACAGGGGCTTTCTTT
TRBJ1-5	.	TRBV12-3/TRBV12-4	.	CASSLNFFSGDSNQPQHF	TGTGCCAGCAGTTTAAATTTCTTTTCGGGGGATAGCAATCAGCCCCAGCATTTT
TRBJ2-3	few	TRBV12-3/TRBV12-4	.	CASSPRWLSTDTQYF	TGTGCCAGCAGCCCCCGGTGGCTAAGTACAGATACGCAGTATTTT
TRBJ1-5	.	TRBV4-2	TRBD1	CASSQQTGTANQPQHF	TGTGCCAGCAGCCAGCAAACCGGGACAGCAAATCAGCCCCAGCATTTT
TRBJ2-7	few	TRBV20-1	.	CSASFDPGYYEQYF	TGCAGTGCCTCGTTCGATCCGGGGTACTACGAGCAGTACTTC
TRBJ1-1	few	TRBV5-1	TRBD1	CASSPIQGGNTEAFF	TGCGCCAGCAGCCCGATACAGGGGGGGAACACTGAAGCTTTCTTT
TRBJ1-6	.	TRBV12-3/TRBV12-4	.	CASSFWGGFGSYNSPLHF	TGTGCCAGCAGTTTTTGGGGGGGGTTCGGCTCCTATAATTCACCCCTCCACTTT
TRBJ2-1	few	TRBV4-3	TRBD1	CASSHSPSPGTGDFNEQFF	TGCGCCAGCAGCCATAGTCCGTCCCCCGGGACAGGGGATTTCAATGAGCAGTTCTTC
TRBJ2-2	.	TRBV20-1	.	CSARIRQGSTGELFF	TGCAGTGCTAGAATTCGTCAGGGGTCAACCGGGGAGCTGTTTTTT
TRBJ2-1	many	TRBV12-3/TRBV12-4	.	CASSLVGDEQIF	TGTGCCAGCAGTTTAGTTGGCGATGAGCAGATCTTC
TRBJ2-7	.	TRBV18	.	CASSPIDGSYEQYF	TGTGCCAGCTCACCAATCGACGGATCCTACGAGCAGTACTTC
TRBJ1-2	.	TRBV5-1	TRBD1	CASSSGQGYNYGYTF	TGCGCCAGCAGCTCCGGACAGGGATATAACTATGGCTACACCTTC
TRBJ1-2	few	TRBV9	.	CASSAMGYGYTF	TGTGCCAGCAGCGCGATGGGCTATGGCTACACCTTC
TRBJ1-4	few	TRBV20-1	TRBD1	CSATKRGQGREKLFF	TGCAGTGCTACTAAAAGGGGACAGGGACGAGAAAAACTGTTTTTT
TRBJ1-2	many	TRBV7-2	.	CASSLGREDGYTF	TGTGCCAGCAGCTTAGGCAGGGAGGATGGCTACACCTTC
TRBJ2-3	few	TRBV7-3	.	CASSSRPAGKTDTQYF	TGTGCCAGCAGCTCCCGTCCGGCGGGAAAAACAGATACGCAGTATTTT
TRBJ2-3	few	TRBV15	.	CATSRDLGSTDTQYF	TGTGCCACCAGCAGAGATCTTGGGAGCACAGATACGCAGTATTTT
TRBJ2-7	many	TRBV4-2	TRBD2	CASSQEAGGTYEQYF	TGTGCCAGCAGCCAAGAGGCGGGGGGGACCTACGAGCAGTACTTC
TRBJ2-3	few	TRBV29-1	.	CSVPRGSTDTQYF	TGCAGCGTACCAAGGGGGAGCACAGATACGCAGTATTTT
TRBJ1-1	.	TRBV20-1	.	CSARETGRPEAFF	TGCAGTGCTAGAGAAACAGGGAGGCCTGAAGCTTTCTTT
TRBJ2-1	few	TRBV20-1	TRBD2	CSVRREDRNEQFF	TGCAGTGTTCGGCGGGAGGATAGGAATGAGCAGTTCTTC